Listed below are T cell receptor beta chains from one sample, sequenced in a study of CD8 T cells in Susac syndrome. Each CDR3 protein gets one entry after TCRdb re-called the immunoSEQ multiplex PCR reads with MiXCR. This table has about 300,000 distinct CDR3 sequences, 75% to 90% appearing once. The sequencing sample was made of CD8+ T cells from PBMCs. The receptors originated from a human donor with multiple sclerosis. Both conserved end residues are part of each CDR3. D genes are given only for firm matches. Size tells how often a clone was seen (once, few, many) or the class of an expanded clone, and some rows leave it out.

v_gene: TRBV19
abundance: .
d_gene: .
j_gene: TRBJ2-1
len: 13
CDR3nt: TGTGCCAGTAGTTTCGGGACTCTAAATGAGCAGTTCTTC
CDR3aa: CASSFGTLNEQFF

v_gene: TRBV29-1
abundance: .
d_gene: .
j_gene: TRBJ2-1
len: 15
CDR3nt: TGCAGCGCATCCCGCGGGGAAAGCTCCTACAATGAGCAGTTCTTC
CDR3aa: CSASRGESSYNEQFF

v_gene: TRBV30
abundance: .
d_gene: .
j_gene: TRBJ2-3
len: 13
CDR3nt: TGTGCCTGGAGTACAGGGCCTACAGATACGCAGTATTTT
CDR3aa: CAWSTGPTDTQYF

v_gene: TRBV29-1
abundance: once
d_gene: TRBD1
j_gene: TRBJ2-6
len: 14
CDR3nt: TGCAGCGTGGATACAGGGGCTGGGGCCAACGTCCTGACTTTC
CDR3aa: CSVDTGAGANVLTF

v_gene: TRBV6-6
abundance: .
d_gene: TRBD1
j_gene: TRBJ2-1
len: 14
CDR3nt: TGTGCCAGCAGTCCGGGACAGGGTGTGCATGAGCAGTTCTTC
CDR3aa: CASSPGQGVHEQFF

v_gene: TRBV5-6
abundance: .
d_gene: TRBD2
j_gene: TRBJ2-7
len: 17
CDR3nt: TGTGCCAGCAGCTTTTTATTGCGGGAGGCTCCTAAAGACGAGCAGTACTTC
CDR3aa: CASSFLLREAPKDEQYF

v_gene: TRBV15
abundance: .
d_gene: .
j_gene: TRBJ1-2
len: 13
CDR3nt: TGTGCCACCAGCAGAGACTCGCAGGACCACTACACCTTC
CDR3aa: CATSRDSQDHYTF

v_gene: TRBV6-2/TRBV6-3
abundance: few
d_gene: .
j_gene: TRBJ2-5
len: 12
CDR3nt: TGTGCCAGCAGTCTAGGTGTGGAGACCCAGTACTTC
CDR3aa: CASSLGVETQYF

v_gene: TRBV3-1
abundance: once
d_gene: .
j_gene: TRBJ1-5
len: 16
CDR3nt: TGTGCCAGCAGCCAAGGGCAACGAGGGTCTGGGCAGCCCCAGCATTTT
CDR3aa: CASSQGQRGSGQPQHF

v_gene: TRBV29-1
abundance: .
d_gene: .
j_gene: TRBJ2-3
len: 15
CDR3nt: TGCAGCGTTTGGTCCCCGGGAGTCAGCACAGATACGCAGTATTTT
CDR3aa: CSVWSPGVSTDTQYF

v_gene: TRBV3-1
abundance: .
d_gene: .
j_gene: TRBJ2-3
len: 13
CDR3nt: TGTGCCAGCAGCCCCATCAACCTAAAAGCGCAGTATTTT
CDR3aa: CASSPINLKAQYF

v_gene: TRBV2
abundance: .
d_gene: .
j_gene: TRBJ2-2
len: 15
CDR3nt: TGTGCCAGCAGTACTCTAGGGGCGAACACCGGGGAGCTGTTTTTT
CDR3aa: CASSTLGANTGELFF

v_gene: TRBV12-3/TRBV12-4
abundance: .
d_gene: .
j_gene: TRBJ2-1
len: 14
CDR3nt: TGTGCCAGCAGTTTCGTGAGTCCGGACAATGAGCAGTTCTTC
CDR3aa: CASSFVSPDNEQFF

v_gene: TRBV7-8
abundance: .
d_gene: TRBD1
j_gene: TRBJ2-5
len: 15
CDR3nt: TGTGCCAGCAGCATCTGGACAGGGATGGAAGAGACCCAGTACTTC
CDR3aa: CASSIWTGMEETQYF

v_gene: TRBV25-1
abundance: .
d_gene: .
j_gene: TRBJ1-2
len: 14
CDR3nt: TGTGCCAGCAGTGAGATTGGGGGCTTCTATGGCTACACCTTC
CDR3aa: CASSEIGGFYGYTF

v_gene: TRBV18
abundance: .
d_gene: .
j_gene: TRBJ2-7
len: 11
CDR3nt: TGTGCCAGCTCACCAGGGGAGGAGCAGTACTTC
CDR3aa: CASSPGEEQYF

v_gene: TRBV19
abundance: .
d_gene: .
j_gene: TRBJ2-3
len: 15
CDR3nt: TGTGCCAGTAGTTTCGACAGAGCTAGCACAGATACGCAGTATTTT
CDR3aa: CASSFDRASTDTQYF

v_gene: TRBV6-2/TRBV6-3
abundance: .
d_gene: TRBD2
j_gene: TRBJ2-1
len: 20
CDR3nt: TGTGCCAGCAGTTACAAACTCGGGGGAACTAGCGGACACTCCTACAATGAGCAGTTCTTC
CDR3aa: CASSYKLGGTSGHSYNEQFF

v_gene: TRBV6-6
abundance: few
d_gene: TRBD2
j_gene: TRBJ2-1
len: 15
CDR3nt: TGTGCCAGCAGTTACGAGCGGGAGGGTTTTGGTGAGCAGTTCTTC
CDR3aa: CASSYEREGFGEQFF

v_gene: TRBV4-1
abundance: .
d_gene: .
j_gene: TRBJ2-7
len: 14
CDR3nt: TGCGCCAGCAGCCAGGCTACTAGCCTAGACGAGCAGTACTTC
CDR3aa: CASSQATSLDEQYF

v_gene: TRBV20-1
abundance: .
d_gene: .
j_gene: TRBJ2-3
len: 16
CDR3nt: TGCAGTGCCCGGGGGTACGCGGAATCTAGCACAGATACGCAGTATTTT
CDR3aa: CSARGYAESSTDTQYF

v_gene: TRBV9
abundance: .
d_gene: .
j_gene: TRBJ2-1
len: 13
CDR3nt: TGTGCCAGCAGCGTACGGACTATGGATGAGCAGTTCTTC
CDR3aa: CASSVRTMDEQFF

v_gene: TRBV9
abundance: .
d_gene: .
j_gene: TRBJ2-5
len: 14
CDR3nt: TGTGCCAGCAGCGGCGGGACAGAACAAGAGACCCAGTACTTC
CDR3aa: CASSGGTEQETQYF

v_gene: TRBV6-1
abundance: few
d_gene: TRBD2
j_gene: TRBJ2-7
len: 15
CDR3nt: TGTGCCAGCAGTGACCTAGCGGGAGATTCAAGCGAGCAGTACTTC
CDR3aa: CASSDLAGDSSEQYF

v_gene: TRBV9
abundance: .
d_gene: TRBD1
j_gene: TRBJ2-3
len: 15
CDR3nt: TGTGCCAGCAGCGTAGAGACAGGGTTGGCAGATACGCAGTATTTT
CDR3aa: CASSVETGLADTQYF

v_gene: TRBV18
abundance: .
d_gene: .
j_gene: TRBJ1-1
len: 17
CDR3nt: TGTGCCAGCTCACCAGAGAAGGGCCCGCCGGTCAACACTGAAGCTTTCTTT
CDR3aa: CASSPEKGPPVNTEAFF

v_gene: TRBV10-3
abundance: once
d_gene: TRBD2
j_gene: TRBJ2-5
len: 15
CDR3nt: TGTGCCATCAGTGACGGGACTAGCGCCCCAGAGACCCAGTACTTC
CDR3aa: CAISDGTSAPETQYF

v_gene: TRBV7-9
abundance: .
d_gene: TRBD1
j_gene: TRBJ1-2
len: 14
CDR3nt: TGTGCCAGCAGCTTAGCGGGACAGGCCTATGGCTACACCTTC
CDR3aa: CASSLAGQAYGYTF